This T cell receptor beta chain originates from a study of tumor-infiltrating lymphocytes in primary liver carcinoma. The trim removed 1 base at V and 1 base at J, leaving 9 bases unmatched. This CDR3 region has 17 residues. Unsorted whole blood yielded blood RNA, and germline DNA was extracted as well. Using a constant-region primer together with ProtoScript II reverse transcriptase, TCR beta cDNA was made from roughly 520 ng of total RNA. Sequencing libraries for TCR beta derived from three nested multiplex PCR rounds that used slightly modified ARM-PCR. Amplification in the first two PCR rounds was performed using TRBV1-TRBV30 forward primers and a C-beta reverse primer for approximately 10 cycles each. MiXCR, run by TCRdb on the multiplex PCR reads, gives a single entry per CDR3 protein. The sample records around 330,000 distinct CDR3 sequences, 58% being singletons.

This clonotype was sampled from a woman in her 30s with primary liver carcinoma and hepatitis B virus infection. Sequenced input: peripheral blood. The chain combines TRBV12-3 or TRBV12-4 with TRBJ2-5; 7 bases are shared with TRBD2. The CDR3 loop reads CASSLGSAGRGQETQYF. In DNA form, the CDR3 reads TGTGCCAGCAGTTTAGGGTCAGCGGGACGGGGCCAAGAGACCCAGTACTTC.